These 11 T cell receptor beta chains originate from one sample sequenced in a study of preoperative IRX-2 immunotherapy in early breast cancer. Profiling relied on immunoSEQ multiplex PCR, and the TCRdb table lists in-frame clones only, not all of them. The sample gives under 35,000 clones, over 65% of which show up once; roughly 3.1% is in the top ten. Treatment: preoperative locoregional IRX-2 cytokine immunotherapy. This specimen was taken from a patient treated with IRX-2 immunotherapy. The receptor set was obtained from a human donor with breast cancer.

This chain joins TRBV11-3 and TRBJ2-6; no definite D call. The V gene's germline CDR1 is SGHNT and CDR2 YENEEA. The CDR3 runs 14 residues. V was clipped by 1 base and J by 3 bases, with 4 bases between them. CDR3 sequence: CASSLGVGANVLTF. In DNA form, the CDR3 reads TGTGCCAGCAGCTTAGGAGTTGGGGCCAACGTCCTGACTTTC.

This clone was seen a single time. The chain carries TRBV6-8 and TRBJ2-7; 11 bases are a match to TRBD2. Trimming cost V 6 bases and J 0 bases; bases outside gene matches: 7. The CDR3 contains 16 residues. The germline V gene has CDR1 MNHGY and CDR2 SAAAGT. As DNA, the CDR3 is TGTGCCAGCAGGGGACAGGGACTAGCGGCCTCCTACGAGCAGTACTTC. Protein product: CASRGQGLAASYEQYF.

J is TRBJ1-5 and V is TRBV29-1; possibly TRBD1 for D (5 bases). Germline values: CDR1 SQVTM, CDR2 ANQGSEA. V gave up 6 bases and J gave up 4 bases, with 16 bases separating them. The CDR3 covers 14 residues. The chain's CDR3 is CSVLDYGGNQPQHF. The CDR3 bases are TGCAGCGTGTTAGATTACGGGGGGAATCAGCCCCAGCATTTT.

CDR3 coding DNA: TGTGCCAGTAGCGCCTCGGGGGGTATGGAGACCCAGTACTTC. This translates into CASSASGGMETQYF. The chain combines TRBV19 with TRBJ2-5; 7 bases align to TRBD2. Losses at the gene ends were 6 bases for V and 5 bases for J; bases not matched to a gene: 9. The CDR3 runs to 14 residues. Germline V gives CDR1 LNHDA, CDR2 SQIVND (reference sequence).

CDR3 bases: TGTGCCACCAGCATGAGCTGGTTGGGGGCCAACGTCCTGACTTTC. This encodes CATSMSWLGANVLTF. The V gene is TRBV15, the J gene TRBJ2-6; unclear D gene. Germline-derived CDR1 and CDR2 are LNHNV and YYDKDF (reference sequence). The CDR3 length is 15 residues. Deletions cut 4 bases from V and 4 bases from J, with 11 bases between. The variable domain in full, with the rest retrieved from reference TRBV15 and TRBJ2-6, is DAMVIQNPRYQVTQFGKPVTLSCSQTLNHNVMYWYQQKSSQAPKLLFHYYDKDFNNEADTPDNFQSRRPNTSFCFLDIRSPGLGDTAMYLCATSMSWLGANVLTFGAGSRLTVL.

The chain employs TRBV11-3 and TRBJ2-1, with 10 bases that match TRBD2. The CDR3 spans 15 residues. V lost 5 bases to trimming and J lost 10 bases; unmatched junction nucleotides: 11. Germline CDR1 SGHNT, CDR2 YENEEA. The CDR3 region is CASSISGGPGWEQFF. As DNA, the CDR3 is TGTGCCAGCAGCATTAGCGGGGGGCCGGGATGGGAGCAGTTCTTC.

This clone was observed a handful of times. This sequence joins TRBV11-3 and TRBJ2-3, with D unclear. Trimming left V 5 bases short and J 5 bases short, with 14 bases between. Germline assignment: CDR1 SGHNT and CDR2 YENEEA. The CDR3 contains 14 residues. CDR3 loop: CASSHDLGKDTQYF. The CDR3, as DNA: TGTGCCAGCAGCCACGACTTGGGCAAAGATACGCAGTATTTT.

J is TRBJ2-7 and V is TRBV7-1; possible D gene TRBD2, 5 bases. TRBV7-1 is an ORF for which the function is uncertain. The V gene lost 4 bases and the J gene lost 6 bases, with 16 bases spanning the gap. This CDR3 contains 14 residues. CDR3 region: CASSLVLEVGEQYF. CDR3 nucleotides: TGTGCCAGCAGCTTAGTTCTGGAGGTAGGCGAGCAGTACTTC.

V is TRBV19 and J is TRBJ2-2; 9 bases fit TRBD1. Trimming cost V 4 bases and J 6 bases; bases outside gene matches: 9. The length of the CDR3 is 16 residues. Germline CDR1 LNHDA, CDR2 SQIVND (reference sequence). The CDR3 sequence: CASSSPGTGKAGELFF. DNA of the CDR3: TGTGCCAGTAGTAGCCCCGGGACAGGGAAGGCCGGGGAGCTGTTTTTT.

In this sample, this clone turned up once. The CDR3 reads CASRGAGEYNEQFF. In nucleotides, the CDR3 is TGTGCCAGCAGAGGAGCGGGAGAGTACAATGAGCAGTTCTTC. The rearrangement joins TRBV6-8 to TRBJ2-1; 8 nucleotides agree with TRBD2. The junction had 5 bases not matched to a gene; V was cut back by 6 bases and J by 4 bases. The CDR3 spans 14 residues. Germline V gene data show CDR1 as MNHGY and CDR2 as SAAAGT.

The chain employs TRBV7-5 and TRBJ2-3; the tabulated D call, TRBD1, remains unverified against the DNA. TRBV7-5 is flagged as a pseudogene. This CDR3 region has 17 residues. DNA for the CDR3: TGTGCCAGCAGAACAGGGACAGGGGGTAGGATCCCAGATACGCAGTATTTT. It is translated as CASRTGTGGRIPDTQYF.